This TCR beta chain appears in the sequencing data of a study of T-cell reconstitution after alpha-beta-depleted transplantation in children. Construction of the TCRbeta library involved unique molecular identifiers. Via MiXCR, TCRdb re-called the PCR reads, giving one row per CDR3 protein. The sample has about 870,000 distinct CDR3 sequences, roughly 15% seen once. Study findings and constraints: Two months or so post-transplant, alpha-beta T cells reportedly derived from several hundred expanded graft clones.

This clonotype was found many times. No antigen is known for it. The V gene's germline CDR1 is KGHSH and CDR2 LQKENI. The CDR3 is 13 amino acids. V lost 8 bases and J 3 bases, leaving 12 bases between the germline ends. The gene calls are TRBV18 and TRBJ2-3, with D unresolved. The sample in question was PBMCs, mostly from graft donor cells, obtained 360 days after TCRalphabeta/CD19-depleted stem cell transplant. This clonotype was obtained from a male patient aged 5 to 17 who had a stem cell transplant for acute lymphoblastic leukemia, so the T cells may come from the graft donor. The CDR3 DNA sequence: TGTGCCAGCAGTCCAACAAGTACAGATACGCAGTATTTT. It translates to CASSPTSTDTQYF.